This passage covers 12 T cell receptor beta chains from one sample sequenced in a study of cytomegalovirus exposure and HLA in healthy donors (dated by TCRdb to 2016 to 2017). Libraries were made using the immunoSEQ multiplex PCR assay. Here the immuneACCESS table is served through TCRdb, limited to in-frame sequences with V and J called. Missing clones are a known gap in these copies; in checked studies unresolved V genes cover under half, and the rest lacks a known reason. The sample table shows more than 250,000 clones, and about nine tenths are seen once. More than 0.8% of the sample comes from the top ten. The sequencing input was PBMCs. The source of these receptors is a woman between 18 and 30 years old in good health and CMV-seronegative.

CDR3 in amino acids: CASSDQRGPGTDTQYF. For the CDR3, the DNA is TGTGCCAGCAGCGACCAAAGGGGGCCTGGCACAGATACGCAGTATTTT. The J gene is TRBJ2-3, the V gene TRBV9, with 7 bases aligning to TRBD1. V trimming: 3 bases; J trimming: 1 base; junction bases outside the gene matches: 8. The germline V gene encodes CDR1 SGDLS and CDR2 YYNGEE. The CDR3 runs to 16 residues.

The chain joins TRBV11-1 to TRBJ2-7, with 10 bases fitting TRBD1. Germline CDR1 and CDR2: SGHAT and FQDESV (reference sequence). The CDR3 spans 16 residues. V shed 3 bases, J shed 3 bases, and the junction held 8 bases outside the gene matches. This CDR3 reads CASSLGTGTGDYEQYF. CDR3 nucleotide sequence: TGTGCCAGCAGCTTGGGCACCGGGACAGGGGACTACGAGCAGTACTTC.

J is TRBJ2-5 and V is TRBV7-2, with 7 positions matching TRBD2. The CDR3 contains 14 residues. V lost 5 bases and J lost 1; bases outside the gene matches: 4. The germline V gene has CDR1 SGHTA and CDR2 FQGNSA. The CDR3 DNA follows: TGTGCCAGCAGCCCTACTAGCGTCCAAGAGACCCAGTACTTC. It yields the protein CASSPTSVQETQYF.

This clone was detected many times. The rearrangement joins TRBV6-4 to TRBJ2-5; 9 nucleotides match TRBD1. Germline lookup yields CDR1 MRHNA and CDR2 SNTAGT. J lost 2 bases, V lost 6 bases, and 4 bases had no gene match. The CDR3 covers 14 residues. The CDR3: CASSEGTGQETQYF. Written as DNA, the CDR3 is TGTGCCAGCAGCGAGGGGACAGGGCAAGAGACCCAGTACTTC.

The CDR3 is CASSLMGDRAEKLFF. The CDR3, as DNA: TGCGCCAGCAGCTTGATGGGAGACAGGGCTGAAAAACTGTTTTTT. The chain combines TRBV5-1 with TRBJ1-4, with 7 bases that match TRBD1. Germline loops: CDR1 SGHRS, CDR2 YFSETQ. The CDR3 has 15 amino acids. Trimming removed 1 base from V and 7 bases from J; junction bases left unmatched: 7.

This clone turned up a few times. The chain links TRBV27 to TRBJ1-2; the D gene is possibly TRBD1 (5 bases). The CDR3 extends over 13 amino acids. CDR1 is MNHEY and CDR2 is SMNVEV in the germline V gene (reference sequence). V was trimmed by 4 bases and J by 4 bases, leaving 10 bases between them. The CDR3: CASSSVQGYGYTF. As DNA, the CDR3 is TGTGCCAGCAGTTCGGTCCAGGGCTATGGCTACACCTTC.

This clone was seen only a few times. The V call is TRBV2, the J call TRBJ2-7; 9 bases agree with TRBD1. The germline CDR1 and CDR2 sequences are SNHLY and FYNNEI. The CDR3 length is 13 residues. Germline trimming cut 4 bases from V and 3 bases from J; bases unmatched to any gene: 1. The CDR3 region has the DNA TGTGCCAGCAGTGGGACAGGGGACTACGAGCAGTACTTC. The encoded protein is CASSGTGDYEQYF.

This sequence joins TRBV7-9 and TRBJ2-7, with D perhaps TRBD2 (6 bases). The V end lost 5 bases, the J end lost 5 bases, and 19 bases lay between the germline ends. This CDR3 spans 15 amino acids. Germline-derived CDR1 and CDR2 are SEHNR and FQNEAQ (reference sequence). In nucleotides, the CDR3 is TGTGCCAGCAGCAACTGGATCGGAGGGGTCGACGAGCAGTACTTC. Amino acids: CASSNWIGGVDEQYF.

This clone was detected once. The genes are TRBV5-4 and TRBJ1-1; weak D call: TRBD1 (6 bases). The CDR3 spans 17 residues. Germline CDR1 is SGHNT and CDR2 is YYREEE (reference sequence). V was clipped by 1 base and J by 0 bases, with 16 bases between them. This CDR3 is CASSLLGGHQMNTEAFF. The CDR3 DNA reads TGTGCCAGCAGCTTGCTTGGGGGACACCAGATGAACACTGAAGCTTTCTTT.

Here the CDR3 DNA reads TGTGCCAGCAGCTCCGGACTAGCGGGAGAGAAAGATACGCAGTATTTT. As protein: CASSSGLAGEKDTQYF. The gene calls are TRBV7-3 and TRBJ2-3; 13 bases line up with TRBD2. Unmatched junction bases numbered 6, after V lost 4 bases and J lost 5 bases. This CDR3 contains 16 residues. Germline-derived CDR1 and CDR2 are SGHTA and FQGTGA.

The chain carries TRBV20-1 and TRBJ1-1; D is ambiguous. The germline gives CDR1 DFQATT, CDR2 SNEGSKA (reference sequence). This CDR3 comprises 11 residues. V gave up 0 bases and J gave up 4 bases, with 3 bases separating them. This CDR3 is CSARDLTEAFF. Written as DNA, the CDR3 is TGCAGTGCTAGAGACCTCACTGAAGCTTTCTTT.

V is TRBV10-3 and J is TRBJ2-7; D perhaps matches TRBD2 (5 bases). V was shortened by 6 bases and J by 4 bases, with 13 bases between the two germline ends. The CDR3 is 13 residues long. Per germline, CDR1 ENHRY and CDR2 SYGVKD. CDR3 protein: CAISMRAEYEQYF. In DNA, the CDR3 is TGTGCCATCAGCATGCGGGCCGAATACGAGCAGTACTTC.